These 26 T cell receptor beta chains originate from one sample sequenced in a study of glioma-infiltrating T cells after dendritic cell vaccination. The method was immunoSEQ multiplex PCR; TCRdb's version includes in-frame clones alone and lacks a portion of them. The top ten hold 10% to 13% of the sample, which has 550 to 700 clones, around 83% seen once. Sequenced material: tumor tissue, taken before dendritic cell vaccination. These receptors were taken from a human donor with glioblastoma.

With regard to this clone: Other DNA sequences in the same sample also yield this CDR3. This chain connects TRBV7-2 to TRBJ1-6; 8 nucleotides align to TRBD1. Unmatched junction bases numbered 10, after V lost 9 bases and J lost 0 bases. The germline gives CDR1 SGHTA, CDR2 FQGNSA. The CDR3 contains 17 residues. CDR3 region: CASSTRTGSSYNSPLHF. The CDR3 bases are TGTGCCAGTAGCACTAGGACAGGGAGCTCCTATAATTCACCCCTCCACTTT.

The chain recombines TRBV7-9 with TRBJ2-7; D is unresolved. This CDR3 contains 16 residues. Germline values: CDR1 SEHNR, CDR2 FQNEAQ (reference sequence). V lost 4 bases and J 3 bases, leaving 19 bases between the germline ends. CDR3 DNA sequence: TGTGCCAGCAGCTCCCAACAGCCGACAATCAACTACGAGCAGTACTTC. It yields the protein CASSSQQPTINYEQYF. The whole variable domain, filled in from reference TRBV7-9 and TRBJ2-7, reads DTGVSQNPRHKITKRGQNVTFRCDPISEHNRLYWYRQTLGQGPEFLTYFQNEAQLEKSRLLSDRFSAERPKGSFSTLEIQRTEQGDSAMYLCASSSQQPTINYEQYFGPGTRLTVT.

This chain joins TRBV6-6 and TRBJ1-2; D remains ambiguous. V was cut by 5 bases and J by 8 bases, with 15 bases left in between. This CDR3 is built from 13 residues. CDR1 and CDR2 from the germline V gene are MNHNY and SVGAGI (reference sequence). CDR3 loop: CASSTDTPLGYTF. CDR3 DNA sequence: TGTGCCAGCAGTACTGACACTCCTTTGGGCTACACCTTC.

The V and J genes are TRBV7-3 and TRBJ2-1, with TRBD2 as a possible D gene (6 bases). CDR1 is SGHTA and CDR2 is FQGTGA in the germline V gene. V lost 5 bases and J 7 bases, leaving 15 bases between the germline ends. There are 14 residues in the CDR3. CDR3 bases: TGTGCCAGCAGCCAGAGGGAGGAGGGAAATGAGCAGTTCTTC. It specifies CASSQREEGNEQFF.

This clone was found once. The chain couples TRBV6-5 to TRBJ2-7; no definite D call. V dropped 2 bases and J dropped 0 bases, with 8 bases sitting between them. The CDR3 has 14 amino acids. Germline V gives CDR1 MNHEY, CDR2 SVGAGI. The CDR3 sequence is CASSYDRVSYEQYF. The CDR3 DNA reads as TGTGCCAGCAGTTACGATCGGGTCTCCTACGAGCAGTACTTC.

The J gene is TRBJ2-1, the V gene TRBV11-3; perhaps TRBD2 as D (5 bases). This CDR3 spans 16 amino acids. The germline V gene has CDR1 SGHNT and CDR2 YENEEA. Trimming stripped 2 bases from V and 6 bases from J, with 17 bases between. The CDR3 DNA reads as TGTGCCAGCAGCTTATTTTCCGGGAAGGGAGTCAATGAGCAGTTCTTC. Encoded protein: CASSLFSGKGVNEQFF.

V gene TRBV13 combines with J gene TRBJ1-2, with 8 bases matching TRBD1. Per the germline V gene, CDR1 is PRHDT and CDR2 is FYEKMQ (reference sequence). V lost 5 bases, J lost 2 bases, and 13 bases stayed unmatched. The CDR3 spans 17 residues. CDR3 protein: CASSPEAGPGGNYGYTF. CDR3 DNA sequence: TGTGCCAGCAGCCCCGAGGCGGGGCCAGGGGGCAACTATGGCTACACCTTC.

The V call is TRBV29-1, the J call TRBJ2-5; 7 nucleotides line up with TRBD2. The CDR3 sequence is 14 residues long. Germline CDR1 is SQVTM and CDR2 is ANQGSEA. Unmatched junction bases numbered 7, after V lost 4 bases and J lost 2 bases. The CDR3 region is CSVAPAGPQETQYF. As DNA, the CDR3 is TGCAGCGTTGCTCCAGCGGGGCCGCAAGAGACCCAGTACTTC.

The chain is built from TRBV5-4 and TRBJ1-2, with 9 positions matching TRBD1. The V gene's germline CDR1 is SGHNT and CDR2 YYREEE (reference sequence). V was pared by 4 bases and J by 4 bases, with 5 bases of the junction left unmatched. The CDR3 runs to 14 residues. The CDR3 DNA reads TGTGCCAGCAGCCCGGGACAGGGAATCTATGGCTACACCTTC. As protein: CASSPGQGIYGYTF.

The rearrangement links TRBV29-1 to TRBJ2-5, with 9 bases lining up with TRBD1. The J call may be wrong; the DNA end is better matched by TRBJ2-7. This CDR3 is built from 13 residues. The germline CDR1 and CDR2 sequences are SQVTM and ANQGSEA. CDR3 in amino acids: CSVESTGGYEQYF. In nucleotides, the CDR3 is TGCAGCGTTGAGTCGACAGGGGGCTACGAGCAGTACTTC.

This CDR3 is CASNPGTQNEKLFF. DNA of the CDR3: TGTGCCAGCAACCCCGGGACACAAAATGAAAAACTGTTTTTT. V gene TRBV9 combines with J gene TRBJ1-4, with D tentatively TRBD1 (6 bases). Germline V gives CDR1 SGDLS, CDR2 YYNGEE. The CDR3 has 14 residues. V lost 6 bases to trimming and J lost 5 bases, with 14 bases between them.

J is TRBJ1-2 and V is TRBV28; tentative D call: TRBD1 (5 bases). There are 17 residues in the CDR3. Trimming took off 2 bases at V and 7 bases at J, with 23 bases between the two ends. The germline gives CDR1 MDHEN, CDR2 SYDVKM. The CDR3, as DNA: TGTGCCAGCAGTTTAAGCTTGACAGAGGACCTTTCAGTTGGCTACACCTTC. It specifies CASSLSLTEDLSVGYTF.

The chain uses TRBV14 and TRBJ2-5, with D possibly matching TRBD1 (5 bases). V lost 3 bases and J 5 bases, leaving 16 bases between the germline ends. This CDR3 spans 15 amino acids. Germline V gene data show CDR1 as SGHDN and CDR2 as FVKESK. CDR3 region: CASSQETVALETQYF. The CDR3 nucleotides read TGTGCCAGCAGCCAGGAGACAGTTGCTCTGGAGACCCAGTACTTC.

CDR3 amino acids: CASSHLTGGTGELFF. CDR3 sequence (DNA): TGTGCCAGCAGCCACCTGACAGGGGGAACCGGGGAGCTGTTTTTT. The chain carries TRBV11-2 and TRBJ2-2; 9 nucleotides align to TRBD1. Per the germline V gene, CDR1 is SGHAT and CDR2 is FQNNGV. V shed 5 bases and J 5 bases; nucleotides not matched to a gene: 6. The CDR3 has 15 residues. The whole variable domain, remainder taken from reference TRBV11-2 and TRBJ2-2, is EAGVAQSPRYKIIEKRQSVAFWCNPISGHATLYWYQQILGQGPKLLIQFQNNGVVDDSQLPKDRFSAERLKGVDSTLKIQPAKLEDSAVYLCASSHLTGGTGELFFGEGSRLTVL.

The chain links TRBV9 to TRBJ1-1, with D uncertain. Germline-derived CDR1 and CDR2 are SGDLS and YYNGEE. The CDR3 has 14 residues. Trimming took 0 bases from V and 0 from J, leaving 6 bases between them. As DNA, the CDR3 is TGTGCCAGCAGCGTAGTAGAGTTGAACACTGAAGCTTTCTTT. The encoded protein is CASSVVELNTEAFF.

V and J are TRBV19 and TRBJ1-4; D gene ambiguous. From germline, CDR1 is LNHDA and CDR2 SQIVND (reference sequence). This CDR3 comprises 15 residues. Trimming took 7 bases from V and 4 from J, leaving 16 bases between them. The CDR3 here is CASTLRWHGNEKLFF. The DNA of the CDR3 is TGTGCCAGTACCCTGAGGTGGCATGGTAATGAAAAACTGTTTTTT.

Concerning this clone: At the DNA level, this CDR3 is encoded by other sequences in the same sample as well. This chain uses TRBV27 with TRBJ2-3, with TRBD2 matching 7 bases. Per germline, CDR1 MNHEY and CDR2 SMNVEV (reference sequence). J was trimmed by 6 bases and V by 2 bases; bases with no gene match: 8. The CDR3 sequence is 15 residues long. The CDR3 spells CASSLATSFADTQYF. In DNA, the CDR3 is TGTGCCAGCAGTTTAGCGACTAGCTTCGCGGATACGCAGTATTTT.

V and J are TRBV18 and TRBJ2-3, with a tentative D call TRBD1 (6 bases). The CDR3 is 15 residues long. Germline V CDR1 and CDR2: KGHSH, LQKENI. Deletions cut 0 bases from V and 3 bases from J, with 10 bases between. Here the CDR3 reads CASSPPDSGTDTQYF. The CDR3 region has the DNA TGTGCCAGCTCACCACCGGACAGTGGGACAGATACGCAGTATTTT.

The V gene is TRBV5-1, the J gene TRBJ2-3, with TRBD2 identical over 13 bases. CDR3 length: 16 residues. J lost 6 bases, V lost 4 bases, and 8 bases had no gene match. Germline V gives CDR1 SGHRS, CDR2 YFSETQ. The CDR3 here is CASSTGLAGAGDTQYF. The DNA for the CDR3 is TGCGCCAGCAGCACCGGACTAGCGGGAGCGGGGGATACGCAGTATTTT. The full variable domain, completed using reference TRBV5-1 and TRBJ2-3, is KAGVTQTPRYLIKTRGQQVTLSCSPISGHRSVSWYQQTPGQGLQFLFEYFSETQRNKGNFPGRFSGRQFSNSRSEMNVSTLELGDSALYLCASSTGLAGAGDTQYFGPGTRLTVL.

CDR3 nucleotides: TGTGCCAGCAGCTCCGTGGGACAGGGGGAAGAAAAACTGTTTTTT. Protein: CASSSVGQGEEKLFF. This chain uses TRBV7-3 with TRBJ1-4, with 11 positions matching TRBD1. The CDR3 length is 15 residues. Germline assignment: CDR1 SGHTA and CDR2 FQGTGA. The V segment lost 4 bases and the J segment 8 bases; nucleotides outside the gene matches: 6.

The chain joins TRBV6-1 to TRBJ2-5; D is ambiguous. Germline V lookup: CDR1 MNHNS, CDR2 SASEGT. The CDR3 spans 13 residues. V was shortened by 4 bases and J by 2 bases, with 8 bases between the two germline ends. The CDR3 spells CASSGHSQETQYF. CDR3 nucleotide sequence: TGTGCCAGCAGTGGACACTCTCAAGAGACCCAGTACTTC.

The chain joins TRBV19 to TRBJ1-5; D remains unclear. V lost 6 bases and J 1 base, leaving 16 bases between the germline ends. Germline lookup yields CDR1 LNHDA and CDR2 SQIVND (reference sequence). This CDR3 has 16 residues. CDR3 amino acids: CASSRGGGISNQPQHF. CDR3 DNA sequence: TGTGCCAGTAGCAGAGGTGGAGGCATAAGCAATCAGCCCCAGCATTTT.

This clone was observed a single time. This rearrangement joins TRBV19 to TRBJ2-1; 7 nucleotides line up with TRBD2. The CDR3 extends over 14 amino acids. CDR1 is LNHDA and CDR2 is SQIVND in the germline V gene (reference sequence). V dropped 5 bases and J dropped 6; count of bases not matched to a gene: 7. The CDR3 reads CASSQAGASNEQFF. CDR3 DNA: TGTGCCAGTAGTCAGGCGGGAGCATCCAATGAGCAGTTCTTC.

The chain carries TRBV5-6 and TRBJ2-7; 8 bases map to TRBD2. This CDR3 region has 14 residues. V shed 3 bases and J 5 bases; nucleotides not matched to a gene: 7. Germline lookup yields CDR1 SGHDT and CDR2 YYEEEE. CDR3 residues: CASSSGGRINEQYF. The CDR3 coding sequence is TGTGCCAGCAGCTCCGGCGGGAGGATAAACGAGCAGTACTTC.

The chain recombines TRBV4-1 with TRBJ1-2, with a possible D match to TRBD1 (6 bases). The CDR3 is 16 amino acids. Germline V gene data show CDR1 as MGHRA and CDR2 as YSYEKL. Trimming cost V 1 base and J 6 bases, with 18 bases left between them. The CDR3 reads CASSQAPRTNRDGYTF. CDR3 nucleotides: TGCGCCAGCAGCCAAGCTCCCAGGACCAACAGGGATGGCTACACCTTC.

For this clone: The junction departs from the called germline gene at one end, perhaps through a read error. The chain joins TRBV7-9 to TRBJ2-1; 7 nucleotides agree with TRBD2. This CDR3 region has 13 residues. Germline CDR1 and CDR2: SEHNR and FQNEAQ (reference sequence). As DNA, the CDR3 is TGTGCCAGCGGCTTCACGGGGGGCAATGAGCAGTTCTTC. It yields the protein CASGFTGGNEQFF.